The present T cell receptor (beta chain) was sequenced within a study of blood T cell repertoires in COVID-19. Study as a whole: Whether acute or convalescent, the COVID-19 samples came from the United States, Italy and Spain. Sources were T cells, B-cell-depleted T cells, or PBMCs; the material itself was cDNA or gDNA.

V gave up 0 bases and J gave up 0 bases; unmatched junction bases: 9. CDR1 is MGHRA and CDR2 is YSYEKL in the germline V gene. The CDR3 has 18 residues. Assay: immunoSEQ multiplex PCR; the TCRdb copy retains only in-frame clones and omits some. This table holds more than 95,000 clones, about 80% found once. Sequenced material: peripheral blood. This sequence originates from a man aged 55-75 years with acute or convalescent COVID-19. This chain uses TRBV4-1 with TRBJ1-1; 8 bases line up with TRBD1. The CDR3 reads CASSQDWPGGELNTEAFF. CDR3 DNA: TGCGCCAGCAGCCAAGATTGGCCAGGGGGCGAACTGAACACTGAAGCTTTCTTT.